The 25 T cell receptor beta chains below were found in one sample sequenced in a study of identical twins. TCRdb processed the 5' RACE reads anew with MiXCR; each CDR3 protein has one entry. The sample contains around 650,000 distinct CDR3 sequences, roughly 7.1% of which appear only once. These data also featured in a second study, about yellow fever vaccine responses in identical twins.

Material for sequencing was PBMCs. These receptors came from a woman aged 18 to 35 in good health.

This clonotype was found a few times. This chain joins TRBV27 and TRBJ2-3; no reliable D call. V lost 7 bases and J 2 bases, leaving 16 bases between the germline ends. Germline V lookup: CDR1 MNHEY, CDR2 SMNVEV (reference sequence). The CDR3 sequence is 15 residues long. The CDR3 nucleotides are TGTGCCAGCAATACCGGGTGGCTGTACACAGATACGCAGTATTTT. Translated: CASNTGWLYTDTQYF.

V usage is TRBV20-1 and J usage is TRBJ2-5, with 11 nucleotides matching TRBD2. Germline assignment: CDR1 DFQATT and CDR2 SNEGSKA (reference sequence). The CDR3 runs to 15 residues. Trimming removed 6 bases from V and 5 bases from J; junction bases left unmatched: 11. CDR3 DNA sequence: TGCAGTGCAGGGGCGACTAGCGGGGCATGGGAGACCCAGTACTTC. Amino acids: CSAGATSGAWETQYF.

In this sample, this clonotype turned up many times. The chain combines TRBV7-2 with TRBJ1-1; D is ambiguous. CDR3 length: 15 residues. Trimming took 2 bases from V and 4 from J, leaving 14 bases between them. Germline V CDR1 and CDR2: SGHTA, FQGNSA. The CDR3 here is CASSLRLIRSTEAFF. The CDR3, as DNA: TGTGCCAGCAGCTTACGATTGATACGGTCCACTGAAGCTTTCTTT.

The chain recombines TRBV28 with TRBJ2-1; 9 nucleotides match TRBD2. The CDR3 is made up of 18 amino acids. Per the germline V gene, CDR1 is MDHEN and CDR2 is SYDVKM. J was trimmed by 4 bases and V by 4 bases; bases with no gene match: 14. DNA of the CDR3: TGTGCCAGCAGTTCGGCTGTCTTCAGACTAGCGGCTTACAATGAGCAGTTCTTC. This encodes CASSSAVFRLAAYNEQFF.

J is TRBJ2-3 and V is TRBV20-1; D is ambiguous. The CDR3 is 15 amino acids. Germline values: CDR1 DFQATT, CDR2 SNEGSKA (reference sequence). V lost 6 bases and J 3 bases, leaving 19 bases between the germline ends. The CDR3 DNA is TGCAGTGCCAGGCCCCAGACGCGGATTACAGATACGCAGTATTTT. Encoded protein: CSARPQTRITDTQYF.

V usage is TRBV20-1 and J usage is TRBJ2-2; TRBD2 aligns across 12 bases. The V and J ends lost 4 bases and 6 bases, in that order; junction bases with no gene match: 6. Germline V lookup: CDR1 DFQATT, CDR2 SNEGSKA (reference sequence). This CDR3 spans 15 amino acids. CDR3 nucleotide sequence: TGCAGTGCTAAATCGACTAGCGGGAGCTCCGGGGAGCTGTTTTTT. Translation: CSAKSTSGSSGELFF.

V is TRBV20-1 and J is TRBJ2-5; a weak D match, TRBD1 (6 bases). CDR1 DFQATT and CDR2 SNEGSKA come from the germline V gene (reference sequence). V was trimmed by 7 bases and J by 2 bases, leaving 17 bases between them. CDR3 size: 14 residues. The chain's CDR3 is CSVYRDTFQETQYF. CDR3 sequence (DNA): TGCAGTGTATATCGGGACACTTTTCAAGAGACCCAGTACTTC.

The gene calls are TRBV27 and TRBJ2-6; D gene ambiguous. The CDR3 runs to 14 residues. V was pared by 6 bases and J by 1 base, with 7 bases between. Germline V CDR1 and CDR2: MNHEY, SMNVEV (reference sequence). The CDR3 region is CASRSRSGANVLTF. DNA of the CDR3: TGTGCCAGCAGGTCGAGGTCTGGGGCCAACGTCCTGACTTTC.

This clonotype was recorded a few times. The V call is TRBV4-2, the J call TRBJ2-7; 9 bases align to TRBD1. Germline V gene data show CDR1 as LGHNA and CDR2 as YNFKEQ. V gave up 0 bases and J gave up 1 base; unmatched junction bases: 7. This CDR3 region has 17 residues. The CDR3 loop is CASSQDRRGTGSYEQYF. The CDR3 nucleotides read TGTGCCAGCAGCCAAGATCGGAGAGGGACAGGGTCCTACGAGCAGTACTTC.

The chain is built from TRBV10-3 and TRBJ1-2; D is uncertain. The length of the CDR3 is 13 residues. V lost 3 bases to trimming and J lost 2 bases, with 7 bases between them. Per germline, CDR1 ENHRY and CDR2 SYGVKD. CDR3 residues: CAISDLVNYGYTF. CDR3 DNA sequence: TGTGCCATCAGTGATCTGGTCAACTATGGCTACACCTTC.

This clonotype has ten or more counts. The chain carries TRBV29-1 and TRBJ2-7, with 9 nucleotides matching TRBD2. Germline V gene data show CDR1 as SQVTM and CDR2 as ANQGSEA. The J segment lost 3 bases and the V segment lost 0 bases, leaving 6 bases of the junction unmatched. The CDR3 has 15 amino acids. The CDR3 region has the DNA TGCAGCGTTGAAGACCGGGGTAGCGGGGGCTACGAGCAGTACTTC. It encodes CSVEDRGSGGYEQYF.

This clonotype was counted only a few times. The chain combines TRBV6-1 with TRBJ2-1; 7 positions agree with TRBD2. The germline gives CDR1 MNHNS, CDR2 SASEGT. V gave up 4 bases and J gave up 2 bases; unmatched junction bases: 5. This CDR3 is 15 amino acids long. In DNA, the CDR3 is TGTGCCAGCAGTGGCAGCGGGGATCCCTACAATGAGCAGTTCTTC. Protein sequence: CASSGSGDPYNEQFF.

CDR3 coding DNA: TGTGTCTCGATAGCGGGAGGGTCCTACGAGCAGTACTTC. It yields the protein CVSIAGGSYEQYF. The chain links TRBV28 to TRBJ2-7, with TRBD2 matching 11 bases. The germline gives CDR1 MDHEN, CDR2 SYDVKM. CDR3 size: 13 residues.

Ten or more counts support this clonotype. The chain employs TRBV5-1 and TRBJ2-3; maybe TRBD2 (6 bases). Germline-derived CDR1 and CDR2 are SGHRS and YFSETQ. This CDR3 is 12 amino acids long. V lost 3 bases, J lost 5 bases, and 7 bases lay in between. CDR3 nucleotide sequence: TGCGCCAGCAGCTCGCGGGAAGATACGCAGTATTTT. Translating it yields CASSSREDTQYF.

This clonotype has ten or more counts. The chain is built from TRBV5-1 and TRBJ2-1; 12 nucleotides align to TRBD2. Germline V gene lookup returns CDR1 SGHRS and CDR2 YFSETQ. Losses at the gene ends were 4 bases for V and 0 bases for J; bases not matched to a gene: 2. The CDR3 loop spans 16 amino acids. In nucleotides, the CDR3 is TGCGCCAGCAGCGTGACTAGCGGGAGCTCCTACAATGAGCAGTTCTTC. Translated, it gives CASSVTSGSSYNEQFF. Based on the CDR3 plus reference TRBV5-1 and TRBJ2-1, the full variable domain is KAGVTQTPRYLIKTRGQQVTLSCSPISGHRSVSWYQQTPGQGLQFLFEYFSETQRNKGNFPGRFSGRQFSNSRSEMNVSTLELGDSALYLCASSVTSGSSYNEQFFGPGTRLTVL.

Only a few counts were recorded for this clonotype. The rearrangement links TRBV11-2 to TRBJ2-7; no clear D. The V gene's germline CDR1 is SGHAT and CDR2 FQNNGV. The germline V and J ends were trimmed by 0 bases and 3 bases, with 9 bases remaining between them. The CDR3 is 14 amino acids. For the CDR3, the DNA is TGTGCCAGCAGCTTAGAGCTGAACATCTACGAGCAGTACTTC. Translation: CASSLELNIYEQYF. Filled out from reference TRBV11-2 and TRBJ2-7, the complete variable domain reads EAGVAQSPRYKIIEKRQSVAFWCNPISGHATLYWYQQILGQGPKLLIQFQNNGVVDDSQLPKDRFSAERLKGVDSTLKIQPAKLEDSAVYLCASSLELNIYEQYFGPGTRLTVT.

This clonotype was seen more than once but under ten times. This chain connects TRBV29-1 to TRBJ2-1; TRBD2 aligns across 8 bases. The CDR3 is 18 residues long. Germline CDR1 and CDR2: SQVTM and ANQGSEA. V was pared by 4 bases and J by 1 base, with 15 bases of the junction left unmatched. The CDR3 DNA follows: TGCAGCGTTGCCGGGCGGGAGGCCCCCTTCGGGTCCTACAATGAGCAGTTCTTC. Residues: CSVAGREAPFGSYNEQFF.

The sample holds a few counts of this clonotype. The chain combines TRBV10-2 with TRBJ2-7, with 9 bases fitting TRBD2. The CDR3 is 16 residues long. The trim removed 5 bases at V and 4 bases at J, leaving 12 bases unmatched. CDR1 and CDR2 from the germline V gene are WSHSY and SAAADI. DNA for the CDR3: TGCGCCAGCAGTAGGGCCCTGGGACTAGCAGCTTACGAGCAGTACTTC. It is translated as CASSRALGLAAYEQYF.

This clonotype was seen a few times. The V call is TRBV3-1, the J call TRBJ2-5; D is ambiguous. V lost 2 bases, J lost 3 bases, and 16 bases lay in between. This CDR3 contains 16 residues. Germline values: CDR1 LGHDT, CDR2 YNNKEL (reference sequence). This CDR3 reads CASSQRSWYVEETQYF. In DNA, the CDR3 is TGTGCCAGCAGCCAACGCTCTTGGTACGTGGAAGAGACCCAGTACTTC.

The table lists this clonotype with a few counts. The CDR3 DNA reads TGTGCCAGCAGTTTAGCCGTCAAGGGGGGAGGATATGGCTACACCTTC. Translated: CASSLAVKGGGYGYTF. The genes are TRBV12-3 or TRBV12-4 and TRBJ1-2, with D perhaps TRBD1 (6 bases). The CDR3 is made up of 16 amino acids. Trimming took off 0 bases at V and 5 bases at J, with 16 bases between the two ends.

The J gene is TRBJ1-5, the V gene TRBV19, with 10 bases that match TRBD1. Germline V CDR1 and CDR2: LNHDA, SQIVND (reference sequence). V gave up 6 bases and J gave up 3 bases; unmatched junction bases: 5. The CDR3 is made up of 15 amino acids. The CDR3 nucleotides read TGTGCCAGTAGCCCGGGACAGGGGACCAATCAGCCCCAGCATTTT. This codes for CASSPGQGTNQPQHF.

In this sample, this clonotype turned up many times. The chain combines TRBV5-6 with TRBJ1-1; D is possibly TRBD1 (5 bases). CDR3 size: 12 residues. Trimming took off 7 bases at V and 3 bases at J, with 10 bases between the two ends. Germline V gene lookup returns CDR1 SGHDT and CDR2 YYEEEE. In nucleotides, the CDR3 is TGTGCCAGCTCTCCGGGGGACACTGAAGCTTTCTTT. Translation gives CASSPGDTEAFF.

This rearrangement joins TRBV29-1 to TRBJ2-3; D remains unclear. The length of the CDR3 is 12 residues. Per germline, CDR1 SQVTM and CDR2 ANQGSEA. Trimming took 5 bases from V and 6 from J, leaving 12 bases between them. CDR3 in DNA: TGCAGCGTTCCACTTGACGTGGATACGCAGTATTTT. This gives the protein CSVPLDVDTQYF.

Many counts were recorded for this clonotype. The V call is TRBV29-1, the J call TRBJ2-1, with 10 bases matching TRBD2. Germline trimming cut 6 bases from V and 7 bases from J; bases unmatched to any gene: 3. Germline-derived CDR1 and CDR2 are SQVTM and ANQGSEA. The CDR3 has 12 residues. CDR3 sequence: CSVGLATNEQFF. CDR3 sequence (DNA): TGCAGCGTGGGACTAGCGACGAATGAGCAGTTCTTC.

In DNA, the CDR3 is TGTGCCAGCAGCGGGCAGAGCTCCTACGAGCAGTACGTC. Protein: CASSGQSSYEQYV. The J gene is TRBJ2-7, the V gene TRBV7-9, with no clear D. The CDR3 runs to 13 residues. CDR1 and CDR2 (germline): SEHNR, FQNEAQ (reference sequence). V gave up 5 bases and J gave up 0 bases, with 8 bases separating them.